The present T cell receptor (beta chain) was sequenced within a study of T cell changes during pregnancy in multiple sclerosis. TCRdb's table, derived via immunoSEQ multiplex PCR, lists solely in-frame clones and lacks some. The sample includes approximately 58,000 clones, about 92% of them seen just once. With 5 bases clipped from V and 1 base from J, the junction kept 6 bases outside the gene matches. There are 16 residues in the CDR3. Germline CDR1 is MNHEY and CDR2 is SMNVEV (reference sequence). The origin of this receptor is a female donor in good health, enrolled as a control in a pregnancy study. The starting material was peripheral blood, obtained in the second trimester of pregnancy. The V gene is TRBV27, the J gene TRBJ1-5; TRBD1 agrees at 9 bases. The CDR3 region has the DNA TGTGCCAGCAGTATGACAGGGGGATCGAGCAATCAGCCCCAGCATTTT. This gives the protein CASSMTGGSSNQPQHF.